This T cell receptor (beta chain) was identified during a study of molecular identifiers for immune sequencing clone quantification. The ends lost 5 bases at V and 4 bases at J; junction bases unmatched: 5. The CDR3 is 14 amino acids. Germline CDR1 reads SGHAT; CDR2 reads FQNNGV. This clonotype showed up many times. Each CDR3 protein gets one entry after TCRdb re-called the PCR reads with MiXCR. The table has just under 650,000 distinct CDR3 sequences, roughly 21% seen once. The sequenced sample was naive CD8+ T cells from blood, with Jurkat cell RNA spiked in. Subset reported: FACS-sorted CD8+CD4-CCR7+CD45RA+ naive T cells. This clonotype originated in a human donor in good health. Some libraries in this study had Jurkat cell RNA spiked in. V gene TRBV11-2 combines with J gene TRBJ2-5; TRBD1 matches at 9 bases. CDR3 nucleotide sequence: TGTGCCAGCAGCGGTGGGACAGGGTCAGAGACCCAGTACTTC. This encodes CASSGGTGSETQYF.